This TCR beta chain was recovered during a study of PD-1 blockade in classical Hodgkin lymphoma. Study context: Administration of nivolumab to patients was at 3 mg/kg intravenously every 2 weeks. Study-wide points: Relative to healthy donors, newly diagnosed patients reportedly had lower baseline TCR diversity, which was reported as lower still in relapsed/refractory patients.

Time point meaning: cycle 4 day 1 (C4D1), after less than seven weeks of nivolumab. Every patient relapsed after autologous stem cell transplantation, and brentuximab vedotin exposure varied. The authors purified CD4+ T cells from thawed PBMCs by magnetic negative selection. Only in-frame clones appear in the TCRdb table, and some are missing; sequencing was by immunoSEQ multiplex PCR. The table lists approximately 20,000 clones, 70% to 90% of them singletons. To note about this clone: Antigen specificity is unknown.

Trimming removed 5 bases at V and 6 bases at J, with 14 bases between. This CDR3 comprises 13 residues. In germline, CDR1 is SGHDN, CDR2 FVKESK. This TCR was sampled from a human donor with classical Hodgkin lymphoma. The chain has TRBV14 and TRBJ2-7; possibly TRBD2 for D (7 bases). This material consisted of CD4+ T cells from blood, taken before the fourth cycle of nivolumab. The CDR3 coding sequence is TGTGCCAGCAGCTCCCGGAGGGGGGGCGAGCAGTACTTC. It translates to CASSSRRGGEQYF.